A single sample gave rise to the 30 T cell receptor beta chains below, sequenced in a study of shared clonotypes between healthy human individuals. TCRdb's copy holds only in-frame clones and misses some; the assay was immunoSEQ multiplex PCR. Here the sample spans around 2.1 million clones, 90% to 95% being singletons. Terminally differentiated effector memory CD45RA+ cells were excluded by CCR7 positive selection of CD45RO-negative cells. The source material was naive CD8+ T cells from PBMCs. The receptors stem from a man between 18 and 29 years old in good health. Some clones in this sample may be carry-over from other donors' samples.

The chain employs TRBV7-9 and TRBJ1-2, with 7 positions matching TRBD1. From germline, CDR1 is SEHNR and CDR2 FQNEAQ (reference sequence). CDR3 length: 14 residues. The V and J ends lost 2 bases and 7 bases, in that order; junction bases with no gene match: 7. CDR3 protein: CASSLRTGDLGYTF. Here the CDR3 DNA reads TGTGCCAGCAGCTTACGAACAGGGGATCTTGGCTACACCTTC.

This clone is a singleton in its sample. This chain connects TRBV7-6 to TRBJ2-5; 9 positions agree with TRBD2. The CDR3 is 17 amino acids. Germline lookup yields CDR1 SGHVS and CDR2 FNYEAQ. The V gene end was trimmed by 0 bases and the J gene end by 5 bases; junction bases not matched to a gene: 10. The CDR3 protein is CASSLAFSGRREETQYF. In DNA form, the CDR3 reads TGTGCCAGCAGCTTAGCGTTTAGCGGGAGACGGGAGGAGACCCAGTACTTC.

To note about this clone: Other DNA sequences in this specimen translate into the identical CDR3. The chain links TRBV28 to TRBJ1-1; no clear D. V was cut by 1 base and J by 1 base, with 4 bases left in between. In germline, CDR1 is MDHEN, CDR2 SYDVKM. The CDR3 spans 13 residues. The CDR3 loop reads CASSLSPNTEAFF. The CDR3 DNA reads TGTGCCAGCAGTTTATCTCCGAACACTGAAGCTTTCTTT.

J is TRBJ2-1 and V is TRBV7-8, with TRBD2 matching over 8 bases. V dropped 0 bases and J dropped 7; count of bases not matched to a gene: 11. The germline V gene has CDR1 SGHVS and CDR2 FQNEAQ. CDR3 length: 17 residues. DNA for the CDR3: TGTGCCAGCAGCTTAGCGCCCTCAGGGACTAGTAGTAATGAGCAGTTCTTC. The encoded protein is CASSLAPSGTSSNEQFF. The entire variable domain, with the rest obtained from reference TRBV7-8 and TRBJ2-1, is as follows: GAGVSQSPRYKVAKRGQDVALRCDPISGHVSLFWYQQALGQGPEFLTYFQNEAQLDKSGLPSDRFFAERPEGSVSTLKIQRTQQEDSAVYLCASSLAPSGTSSNEQFFGPGTRLTVL.

The genes are TRBV9 and TRBJ2-3, with TRBD2 as a possible D gene (6 bases). V lost 3 bases and J lost 3, with 14 bases in between. The germline gives CDR1 SGDLS, CDR2 YYNGEE. The CDR3 totals 15 residues. CDR3 sequence (DNA): TGTGCCAGCAGCGCCTCGGGAGCGTTGACAGATACGCAGTATTTT. This translates into CASSASGALTDTQYF.

This chain connects TRBV2 to TRBJ2-7; D might be TRBD1 (6 bases). The germline gives CDR1 SNHLY, CDR2 FYNNEI. Trimming took 0 bases from V and 4 from J, leaving 13 bases between them. This CDR3 is built from 15 residues. CDR3 amino acids: CASSEAGAGRYEQYF. In nucleotides, the CDR3 is TGTGCCAGCAGTGAAGCGGGGGCAGGGAGATACGAGCAGTACTTC.

This clone was detected only a few times. The chain has TRBV10-1 and TRBJ1-3; 7 bases line up with TRBD1. The CDR3 is made up of 16 amino acids. Germline V gene sequence: CDR1 WNHNN, CDR2 SYGVQD (reference sequence). V shed 6 bases and J 0 bases; nucleotides not matched to a gene: 8. CDR3 sequence (DNA): TGCGCCAGCAGCGACGGGACAGTGCTCTCTGGAAACACCATATATTTT. Its translation is CASSDGTVLSGNTIYF.

The rearrangement uses TRBV7-9 and TRBJ2-1; 10 bases match TRBD2. CDR3 length: 18 amino acids. The trim removed 5 bases at V and 12 bases at J, leaving 22 bases unmatched. Germline CDR1 is SEHNR and CDR2 is FQNEAQ (reference sequence). The CDR3 here is CASSPQLGTSEPKQGQFF. The CDR3, as DNA: TGTGCCAGCAGCCCCCAACTCGGGACTAGCGAGCCGAAGCAGGGGCAGTTCTTC.

As concerns this clone: The junction departs from the called germline gene at one end, perhaps through a read error. The same CDR3 is also encoded by other DNA sequences in this sample. The chain has TRBV29-1 and TRBJ1-2; a possible D gene is TRBD1 (5 bases). The CDR3 is made up of 16 amino acids. Per the germline V gene, CDR1 is SQVTM and CDR2 is ANQGSEA. The CDR3, as DNA: TGCAGCGTTGGCCGGGGAGCCCAGGGAGCTAACTACGGCTACACCTTC. Its translation is CSVGRGAQGANYGYTF.

The genes are TRBV27 and TRBJ2-5; D gene unclear. Germline loops: CDR1 MNHEY, CDR2 SMNVEV (reference sequence). This CDR3 contains 15 residues. Trimming took 5 bases from V and 2 from J, leaving 15 bases between them. In nucleotides, the CDR3 is TGTGCCAGCAGTCAGAGAGTAGTGGGTCAAGAGACCCAGTACTTC. It encodes CASSQRVVGQETQYF.

The gene calls are TRBV18 and TRBJ2-1; the D gene is possibly TRBD2 (7 bases). In germline, CDR1 is KGHSH, CDR2 LQKENI. The CDR3 has 16 amino acids. V lost 0 bases, J lost 5 bases, and 14 bases lay in between. The CDR3 bases are TGTGCCAGCTCACCACCCCGGGGGGCGCAGGACAATGAGCAGTTCTTC. This encodes CASSPPRGAQDNEQFF.

V is TRBV5-4 and J is TRBJ1-2; D is ambiguous. Germline V gene lookup returns CDR1 SGHNT and CDR2 YYREEE (reference sequence). This CDR3 is 14 amino acids long. V was pared by 9 bases and J by 0 bases, with 15 bases between. The CDR3 sequence: CATRIFRTNYGYTF. CDR3 sequence (DNA): TGTGCCACCCGGATATTCCGAACTAACTATGGCTACACCTTC.

The chain uses TRBV5-1 and TRBJ2-3, with TRBD2 matching over 7 bases. The CDR3 spans 14 residues. CDR1 SGHRS and CDR2 YFSETQ come from the germline V gene. V gave up 1 base and J gave up 5 bases; unmatched junction bases: 4. The CDR3, as DNA: TGCGCCAGCAGCTTGAACAGCGGGAAAGATACGCAGTATTTT. Amino acids: CASSLNSGKDTQYF.

The chain uses TRBV11-2 and TRBJ2-4; D is possibly TRBD1 or TRBD2 (5 bases each). Germline CDR1 and CDR2: SGHAT and FQNNGV. The V and J ends lost 5 bases and 2 bases respectively, with 13 bases between them. The CDR3 is 15 amino acids. The DNA of the CDR3 is TGTGCCAGCAGCCTGGGACGAATGTCCAAAAACATTCAGTACTTC. Protein product: CASSLGRMSKNIQYF.

On this clone itself: Other DNA sequences in the sample encode the same CDR3. The rearrangement joins TRBV27 to TRBJ1-2; TRBD1 matches at 7 bases. The CDR3 has 14 residues. V lost 5 bases and J lost 2; bases outside the gene matches: 5. Per the germline V gene, CDR1 is MNHEY and CDR2 is SMNVEV (reference sequence). CDR3 loop: CASSARGGNYGYTF. Written as DNA, the CDR3 is TGTGCCAGCAGTGCCAGGGGGGGCAACTATGGCTACACCTTC.

This clone was seen a handful of times. This same CDR3 is encoded by further DNA sequences in the sample. The chain carries TRBV19 and TRBJ1-5; perhaps TRBD1 as D (5 bases). CDR1 is LNHDA, CDR2 SQIVND, per germline (reference sequence). V gave up 5 bases and J gave up 1 base, with 9 bases separating them. This CDR3 contains 14 residues. The chain's CDR3 is CASSLRGSNQPQHF. DNA for the CDR3: TGTGCCAGTAGTTTGAGGGGAAGCAATCAGCCCCAGCATTTT.

CDR3 bases: TGCGCCAGCAGCTGGACCGGGACAAACTACGAGCAGTACTTC. This sequence encodes CASSWTGTNYEQYF. The V call is TRBV5-1, the J call TRBJ2-7, with D possibly matching TRBD1 (6 bases). The CDR3 has 14 amino acids. The ends were cut back, 3 bases at V and 3 bases at J, with 13 bases in the middle. The germline V gene encodes CDR1 SGHRS and CDR2 YFSETQ.

The rearrangement uses TRBV19 and TRBJ1-1, with a possible D match to TRBD1 (5 bases). In germline, CDR1 is LNHDA, CDR2 SQIVND (reference sequence). The CDR3 consists of 16 residues. Deletions cut 1 base from V and 0 bases from J, with 12 bases between. CDR3 coding DNA: TGTGCCAGTAGTATAGGGAAAGGGGCCATGAACACTGAAGCTTTCTTT. Encoded protein: CASSIGKGAMNTEAFF.

The rearrangement uses TRBV5-1 and TRBJ1-4; 8 positions match TRBD1. Germline-derived CDR1 and CDR2 are SGHRS and YFSETQ. The trim removed 4 bases at V and 4 bases at J, leaving 3 bases unmatched. There are 14 residues in the CDR3. The CDR3 is CASSGQGGNEKLFF. The CDR3 nucleotides read TGCGCCAGCAGCGGACAGGGCGGTAATGAAAAACTGTTTTTT. Drawing the rest from reference TRBV5-1 and TRBJ1-4, the complete variable domain is KAGVTQTPRYLIKTRGQQVTLSCSPISGHRSVSWYQQTPGQGLQFLFEYFSETQRNKGNFPGRFSGRQFSNSRSEMNVSTLELGDSALYLCASSGQGGNEKLFFGSGTQLSVL.

The rearrangement uses TRBV6-6 and TRBJ2-3; D is unresolved. The CDR3 sequence is 16 residues long. In germline, CDR1 is MNHNY, CDR2 SVGAGI (reference sequence). Trimming left V 0 bases short and J 0 bases short, with 10 bases between. The CDR3 region is CASSYSMPSSTDTQYF. The CDR3 nucleotides read TGTGCCAGCAGTTACTCGATGCCCTCCAGCACAGATACGCAGTATTTT.

This chain joins TRBV25-1 and TRBJ2-1; D could derive from TRBD1 or TRBD2 (5 bases each). The germline V gene encodes CDR1 MGHDK and CDR2 SYGVNS. This CDR3 comprises 15 residues. V lost 2 bases to trimming and J lost 7 bases, with 15 bases between them. The chain's CDR3 is CASSERSPGANEQFF. In DNA form, the CDR3 reads TGTGCCAGCAGTGAACGGTCCCCCGGGGCTAATGAGCAGTTCTTC.

The gene calls are TRBV11-2 and TRBJ2-3; possible D gene TRBD2, 6 bases. V was shortened by 1 base and J by 0 bases, with 8 bases between the two germline ends. Germline V gene sequence: CDR1 SGHAT, CDR2 FQNNGV. CDR3 length equals 15 residues. CDR3 sequence reads: CASSLVGTSTDTQYF. CDR3 bases: TGTGCCAGCAGCTTAGTGGGGACTAGCACAGATACGCAGTATTTT.

The chain couples TRBV27 to TRBJ2-7; D perhaps matches TRBD2 (5 bases). The CDR3 length is 13 residues. Germline assignment: CDR1 MNHEY and CDR2 SMNVEV (reference sequence). V was clipped by 3 bases and J by 10 bases, with 16 bases between them. CDR3 sequence (DNA): TGTGCCAGCAGTTTTAGAGGGTTAGGGATCCAGTACTTC. Protein product: CASSFRGLGIQYF.

V and J are TRBV19 and TRBJ1-1, with D possibly being TRBD1 (6 bases). The germline V gene encodes CDR1 LNHDA and CDR2 SQIVND (reference sequence). CDR3 length: 15 residues. Trimming shortened V by 3 bases and J by 5 bases, and 16 bases separated the two germline ends. The chain's CDR3 is CASSIAGGGRTEAFF. In DNA, the CDR3 is TGTGCCAGTAGTATCGCAGGCGGGGGCAGGACTGAAGCTTTCTTT.

V usage is TRBV29-1 and J usage is TRBJ2-7; 8 nucleotides match TRBD2. CDR1 and CDR2 from the germline V gene are SQVTM and ANQGSEA. The CDR3 covers 14 residues. Trimming took 0 bases from V and 3 from J; bases not matched to a gene: 4. CDR3 loop: CSVEDREGGYEQYF. The CDR3 nucleotides are TGCAGCGTTGAAGATCGGGAGGGGGGCTACGAGCAGTACTTC.

The J gene is TRBJ2-3, the V gene TRBV14; D remains ambiguous. From germline, CDR1 is SGHDN and CDR2 FVKESK. Trimming removed 5 bases from V and 2 bases from J, with 8 bases in between. The CDR3 is made up of 13 amino acids. CDR3 amino acids: CASSRALTDTQYF. The CDR3, as DNA: TGTGCCAGCAGCAGGGCCCTCACAGATACGCAGTATTTT.

The chain carries TRBV5-1 and TRBJ2-1, with 8 bases identical to TRBD2. The CDR3 spans 17 residues. Germline trimming cut 5 bases from V and 5 bases from J; bases unmatched to any gene: 15. CDR1 is SGHRS and CDR2 is YFSETQ in the germline V gene. CDR3: CASSLPSRAGVHNEQFF. In nucleotides, the CDR3 is TGCGCCAGCAGTTTGCCCTCACGAGCGGGAGTCCACAATGAGCAGTTCTTC.

The chain couples TRBV7-2 to TRBJ2-5; the match to TRBD2 covers 11 bases. This CDR3 has 18 residues. CDR1 is SGHTA and CDR2 is FQGNSA in the germline V gene. V lost 5 bases to trimming and J lost 5 bases; unmatched junction nucleotides: 16. CDR3: CASSRGGASGRFQETQYF. The DNA of the CDR3 is TGTGCCAGCAGCCGTGGGGGGGCTAGCGGGAGGTTCCAGGAGACCCAGTACTTC.

The rearrangement uses TRBV7-9 and TRBJ1-5; D uncertain. Per the germline V gene, CDR1 is SEHNR and CDR2 is FQNEAQ (reference sequence). V was cut by 4 bases and J by 8 bases, with 9 bases left in between. CDR3 length equals 12 residues. CDR3 bases: TGTGCCAGCAGCTCGACGTCCGAGCCCCAGCATTTT. Amino acids: CASSSTSEPQHF.

The DNA for the CDR3 is TGTGCCAGTAGCGACAGGGGGCACTACGAGCAGTACTTC. Residues: CASSDRGHYEQYF. V is TRBV19 and J is TRBJ2-7; 10 nucleotides match TRBD1. The CDR3 has 13 residues. The V segment lost 6 bases and the J segment 3 bases; nucleotides outside the gene matches: 2. CDR1 LNHDA and CDR2 SQIVND come from the germline V gene (reference sequence).